These 2 T cell receptor beta chains came from one sample sequenced in a study of OX40 agonist ivuxolimab in advanced cancers. TCRdb's copy holds only in-frame clones and misses some; the assay was immunoSEQ multiplex PCR. The sample shows tens of thousands of clones, roughly nine tenths of them seen only once. This specimen consisted of CD4+ or CD8+ T cells sorted from blood, obtained in a trial of the OX40 agonist ivuxolimab. The receptor set was obtained from an adult with an advanced solid tumor such as melanoma, head and neck, liver or kidney cancer.

The rearrangement uses TRBV7-2 and TRBJ2-1; D possibly corresponds to TRBD2 (6 bases). This CDR3 spans 14 amino acids. V was shortened by 4 bases and J by 4 bases, with 11 bases between the two germline ends. The germline V gene has CDR1 SGHTA and CDR2 FQGNSA. The CDR3 loop reads CASSSGLAYNEQFF. As DNA, the CDR3 is TGTGCCAGCAGCTCGGGACTGGCTTACAATGAGCAGTTCTTC.

This clone was observed a single time. Other DNA sequences in the same sample also yield this CDR3. The CDR3 DNA reads TGTGCCAGCAGTCGAGAAGAGACCCAGTACTTC. The encoded protein is CASSREETQYF. The V call is TRBV6-6, the J call TRBJ2-5; D ambiguous. The length of the CDR3 is 11 residues. The germline V gene encodes CDR1 MNHNY and CDR2 SVGAGI (reference sequence). Deletions cut 5 bases from V and 3 bases from J, with 4 bases between.